Presented here are 22 T cell receptor beta chains from one specimen sequenced in a study of vaccination and CD4 T cells after COVID-19. TCRdb re-derived calls from the PCR reads in MiXCR, one entry per CDR3 protein. Found here are about 20,000 distinct CDR3 sequences, approximately 60% of them singletons; the top ten hold approximately 1.2%. The sequenced sample was CD4+ T cells from blood, obtained after SARS-CoV-2 vaccination. The receptors here all came from a human donor who had recovered from COVID-19.

This CDR3 is CASSKEINQPQHF. The DNA of the CDR3 is TGTGCCAGTAGTAAAGAAATCAATCAGCCCCAGCATTTT. This rearrangement joins TRBV19 to TRBJ1-5; D gene uncertain. CDR1 is LNHDA, CDR2 SQIVND, per germline (reference sequence). V dropped 4 bases and J dropped 3 bases, with 7 bases sitting between them. This CDR3 comprises 13 residues.

V and J are TRBV19 and TRBJ2-1; 11 bases map to TRBD2. The CDR3 totals 15 residues. Germline CDR1 LNHDA, CDR2 SQIVND (reference sequence). The trim removed 1 base at V and 6 bases at J, leaving 2 bases unmatched. The CDR3 DNA reads TGTGCCAGTAGTATAGGGGGACTAGCGGTCAATGAGCAGTTCTTC. This codes for CASSIGGLAVNEQFF. The variable domain in full, completed from reference TRBV19 and TRBJ2-1, reads DGGITQSPKYLFRKEGQNVTLSCEQNLNHDAMYWYRQDPGQGLRLIYYSQIVNDFQKGDIAEGYSVSREKKESFPLTVTSAQKNPTAFYLCASSIGGLAVNEQFFGPGTRLTVL.

V and J are TRBV9 and TRBJ2-4; 7 bases fit TRBD1. V lost 0 bases, J lost 8 bases, and 8 bases stayed unmatched. CDR3 length equals 15 residues. Germline lookup yields CDR1 SGDLS and CDR2 YYNGEE. The CDR3 sequence: CASSVEGAGWDIQYF. The CDR3 DNA sequence: TGTGCCAGCAGCGTAGAGGGGGCAGGGTGGGACATTCAGTACTTC. The variable domain in full, with the rest retrieved from reference TRBV9 and TRBJ2-4, is DSGVTQTPKHLITATGQRVTLRCSPRSGDLSVYWYQQSLDQGLQFLIQYYNGEERAKGNILERFSAQQFPDLHSELNLSSLELGDSALYFCASSVEGAGWDIQYFGAGTRLSVL.

This chain connects TRBV19 to TRBJ1-2; 7 nucleotides agree with TRBD1. The V gene end was trimmed by 6 bases and the J gene end by 3 bases; junction bases not matched to a gene: 7. The CDR3 runs to 14 residues. Germline V lookup: CDR1 LNHDA, CDR2 SQIVND (reference sequence). CDR3: CASRNGQADYGYTF. CDR3 nucleotides: TGTGCCAGTAGAAACGGACAGGCCGACTATGGCTACACCTTC. Full variable domain (missing parts from reference TRBV19 and TRBJ1-2): DGGITQSPKYLFRKEGQNVTLSCEQNLNHDAMYWYRQDPGQGLRLIYYSQIVNDFQKGDIAEGYSVSREKKESFPLTVTSAQKNPTAFYLCASRNGQADYGYTFGSGTRLTVV.

The CDR3 DNA is TGTGCCAGCAGTTACAGTAGAGCGGACAGCTATCAGCCCCAGCATTTT. Translation: CASSYSRADSYQPQHF. The rearrangement uses TRBV6-5 and TRBJ1-5, with D maybe TRBD1 (6 bases). Trimming stripped 2 bases from V and 5 bases from J, with 16 bases between. There are 16 residues in the CDR3. CDR1 is MNHEY, CDR2 SVGAGI, per germline.

The chain links TRBV28 to TRBJ2-7; possible D gene TRBD2, 6 bases. This CDR3 contains 15 residues. Deletions cut 5 bases from V and 1 base from J, with 15 bases between. The germline CDR1 and CDR2 sequences are MDHEN and SYDVKM. CDR3 in amino acids: CASSAQLARSYEQYF. The CDR3 region has the DNA TGTGCCAGCAGTGCTCAGCTAGCGAGGTCCTACGAGCAGTACTTC.

The rearrangement links TRBV6-1 to TRBJ2-3; the D is unclear. CDR3 size: 13 residues. The germline V gene has CDR1 MNHNS and CDR2 SASEGT. V was shortened by 6 bases and J by 5 bases, with 12 bases between the two germline ends. CDR3 nucleotide sequence: TGTGCCAGCAGCCTACTTTGGGGAGATACGCAGTATTTT. Its translation: CASSLLWGDTQYF.

V is TRBV6-2 or TRBV6-3 and J is TRBJ1-1; D gene ambiguous. This CDR3 contains 16 residues. In germline, CDR1 is MNHEY, CDR2 SVGEGT. With 0 bases removed from V and 0 bases from J, the gap between germline ends came to 11 bases. The CDR3 spells CASSYSYQLMNTEAFF. The CDR3 nucleotides are TGTGCCAGCAGTTACTCTTACCAGCTTATGAACACTGAAGCTTTCTTT.

V and J are TRBV7-9 and TRBJ2-1, with D tentatively TRBD2 (6 bases). Germline V gene sequence: CDR1 SEHNR, CDR2 FQNEAQ (reference sequence). Deletions cut 1 base from V and 0 bases from J, with 10 bases between. This CDR3 comprises 16 residues. In DNA form, the CDR3 reads TGTGCCAGCAGCTTAGAGTACGGGAGCTCCTACAATGAGCAGTTCTTC. It specifies CASSLEYGSSYNEQFF.

A few counts support this clonotype. The CDR3 DNA follows: TGTGCCAGCAGCTTATGGTACCACCCGGAGGTGGATTCACCCCTCCACTTT. Its translation: CASSLWYHPEVDSPLHF. The chain uses TRBV7-9 and TRBJ1-6; D gene unclear. The CDR3 has 17 amino acids. Per germline, CDR1 SEHNR and CDR2 FQNEAQ (reference sequence). Trimming stripped 2 bases from V and 8 bases from J, with 19 bases between.

This chain joins TRBV20-1 and TRBJ2-1; 16 bases align to TRBD2. The CDR3 totals 18 residues. V dropped 8 bases and J dropped 7; count of bases not matched to a gene: 17. Germline V gene data show CDR1 as DFQATT and CDR2 as SNEGSKA (reference sequence). The CDR3 sequence is CSTTGTSGRAYLRNEQFF. CDR3 nucleotide sequence: TGCAGTACTACCGGGACTAGCGGGAGGGCCTACTTAAGAAATGAGCAGTTCTTC.

This clonotype was seen only a few times. CDR3 DNA sequence: TGCAGTGCTAGAGATCCCCGGGGTCCCACTGAAGCTTTCTTT. It translates to CSARDPRGPTEAFF. V usage is TRBV20-1 and J usage is TRBJ1-1; no clear D gene. The V gene's germline CDR1 is DFQATT and CDR2 SNEGSKA (reference sequence). The CDR3 has 14 amino acids. V was shortened by 0 bases and J by 4 bases, with 12 bases between the two germline ends.

The J gene is TRBJ2-2, the V gene TRBV20-1; 9 bases are shared with TRBD2. V shed 1 base and J 3 bases; nucleotides not matched to a gene: 6. CDR3 length: 16 amino acids. Germline lookup yields CDR1 DFQATT and CDR2 SNEGSKA (reference sequence). The CDR3 sequence: CSARATSGGDTGELFF. The DNA for the CDR3 is TGCAGTGCTAGAGCGACTAGCGGCGGGGACACCGGGGAGCTGTTTTTT.

J is TRBJ2-5 and V is TRBV6-2 or TRBV6-3, with TRBD2 matching over 12 bases. Per germline, CDR1 MNHEY and CDR2 SVGEGT. J gave up 2 bases and V 6 bases, and 13 bases lay outside the gene matches. The CDR3 contains 18 residues. CDR3 nucleotide sequence: TGTGCCAGCAGGAGACTAGCGGGAGCCCAAAGGGGGCAAGAGACCCAGTACTTC. It yields the protein CASRRLAGAQRGQETQYF.

The chain recombines TRBV7-2 with TRBJ2-3, with TRBD2 as a possible D gene (5 bases). The CDR3 consists of 16 residues. The V gene's germline CDR1 is SGHTA and CDR2 FQGNSA. The germline V and J ends were trimmed by 5 bases and 4 bases, with 19 bases remaining between them. The CDR3 reads CASSPRTDGRADTQYF. In DNA form, the CDR3 reads TGTGCCAGCAGCCCTAGGACCGATGGGCGGGCAGATACGCAGTATTTT. The full variable domain, its missing parts supplied by reference TRBV7-2 and TRBJ2-3, is GAGVSQSPSNKVTEKGKDVELRCDPISGHTALYWYRQSLGQGLEFLIYFQGNSAPDKSGLPSDRFSAERTGGSVSTLTIQRTQQEDSAVYLCASSPRTDGRADTQYFGPGTRLTVL.

Only a few counts were recorded for this clonotype. The chain is built from TRBV19 and TRBJ1-6; no firm D call. With 3 bases removed from V and 8 bases from J, the gap between germline ends came to 17 bases. The CDR3 runs 16 residues. Germline V lookup: CDR1 LNHDA, CDR2 SQIVND (reference sequence). As DNA, the CDR3 is TGTGCCAGTAGTATCACATGGGCAGGAGGCGATTCACCCCTCCACTTT. This encodes CASSITWAGGDSPLHF.

The chain combines TRBV14 with TRBJ2-3; 11 bases are a match to TRBD2. The CDR3 sequence is 16 residues long. Germline V gene data show CDR1 as SGHDN and CDR2 as FVKESK. The junction had 3 bases not matched to a gene; V was cut back by 4 bases and J by 0 bases. The CDR3 DNA reads as TGTGCCAGCAGCCTGCGACTAGCGGGGAGCACAGATACGCAGTATTTT. The encoded protein is CASSLRLAGSTDTQYF. Filled out from reference TRBV14 and TRBJ2-3, the complete variable domain reads EAGVTQFPSHSVIEKGQTVTLRCDPISGHDNLYWYRRVMGKEIKFLLHFVKESKQDESGMPNNRFLAERTGGTYSTLKVQPAELEDSGVYFCASSLRLAGSTDTQYFGPGTRLTVL.

This sequence joins TRBV4-2 and TRBJ2-3; 7 bases are a match to TRBD2. Germline V gene lookup returns CDR1 LGHNA and CDR2 YNFKEQ. CDR3 length: 16 amino acids. The V and J ends lost 4 bases and 2 bases, in that order; junction bases with no gene match: 9. The CDR3 sequence: CASSRRTGTTTDTQYF. CDR3 in DNA: TGTGCCAGCAGCCGAAGGACCGGGACTACCACAGATACGCAGTATTTT.

The count of this clonotype is one. The chain employs TRBV7-2 and TRBJ2-3; 7 bases agree with TRBD2. Germline trimming cut 3 bases from V and 2 bases from J; bases unmatched to any gene: 5. Germline V gene lookup returns CDR1 SGHTA and CDR2 FQGNSA. The CDR3 has 15 residues. CDR3 sequence: CASSLGRGDTDTQYF. The DNA for the CDR3 is TGTGCCAGCAGCTTGGGACGGGGGGACACAGATACGCAGTATTTT. The whole variable domain, filled in from reference TRBV7-2 and TRBJ2-3, reads GAGVSQSPSNKVTEKGKDVELRCDPISGHTALYWYRQSLGQGLEFLIYFQGNSAPDKSGLPSDRFSAERTGGSVSTLTIQRTQQEDSAVYLCASSLGRGDTDTQYFGPGTRLTVL.

This clonotype has just one count. This CDR3 fails to terminate in the conserved phenylalanine or tryptophan, so it likely reflects a read error. J is TRBJ2-5 and V is TRBV29-1; 7 bases fit TRBD1. V was pared by 7 bases and J by 5 bases, with 7 bases of the junction left unmatched. The V gene's germline CDR1 is SQVTM and CDR2 ANQGSEA. The CDR3 runs to 12 residues. CDR3 sequence (DNA): TGCAGCGGTCGACAGGGTTATGAGACCCAGTACCTC. Translated: CSGRQGYETQYL.

This chain connects TRBV7-2 to TRBJ1-6; D is ambiguous. Germline-derived CDR1 and CDR2 are SGHTA and FQGNSA. The length of the CDR3 is 13 residues. V was shortened by 5 bases and J by 8 bases, with 10 bases between the two germline ends. The CDR3 DNA follows: TGTGCCAGCAGCGTCAATTCAGATTCACCCCTCCACTTT. Its protein is CASSVNSDSPLHF.

The chain employs TRBV20-1 and TRBJ1-5, with D maybe TRBD1 (5 bases). The germline V gene encodes CDR1 DFQATT and CDR2 SNEGSKA (reference sequence). Trimming removed 3 bases from V and 7 bases from J, with 13 bases in between. CDR3 size: 13 residues. The CDR3 nucleotides are TGCAGTGCTAGGGGCAGGGAAAGCCAGCCCCAGCATTTT. As protein: CSARGRESQPQHF.